A selection of T cell receptor beta chains follows, all from one sample in a study of cytomegalovirus exposure and HLA in healthy donors. Produced via immunoSEQ multiplex PCR; TCRdb's table is partial and in-frame only. The listing records 65,000 to 80,000 clones. Sequencing was done on a sample of PBMCs. These receptors were taken from a young man in good health and CMV-seronegative. Each CDR3 is given without its conserved first and last residue.

V	length	J	CDR3
TRBV29-1	11	TRBJ1-6	SVGGGPGSPLH
TRBV11-3	13	TRBJ2-7	ASSPKVSGLYEQY
TRBV18	13	TRBJ2-7	ASSPGGEVSYEQY
TRBV9	12	TRBJ1-1	ASSVEQGNTEAF
TRBV6-6	9	TRBJ1-2	ASLGSYGYT
TRBV7-9	13	TRBJ2-7	ASSLTGGRSYEQY
TRBV6-5	12	TRBJ2-3	ASRRGVSTDTQY
TRBV30	11	TRBJ1-4	AWNRDPNEKLF
TRBV29-1	10	TRBJ1-1	SAGQGATEAF
TRBV19	12	TRBJ1-2	ASTVSLQGYGYT
TRBV28	13	TRBJ2-7	ASSIGGEEVYEQY
TRBV7-3	16	TRBJ2-6	ASSLTGTGWAGANVLT
TRBV9	16	TRBJ2-1	ASSPHPPAGSPYNEQF
TRBV27	15	TRBJ1-2	ASSLSSSGTGEGGYT
TRBV6-5	14	TRBJ2-7	ASSYSGQGAFYEQY
TRBV18	14	TRBJ2-7	ASSPGSTGASYEQY
TRBV19	13	TRBJ1-2	ASSIDETGAYGYT
TRBV4-1	18	TRBJ2-4	ASSQDLGQGAWVPKNIQY
TRBV4-3	15	TRBJ2-6	ASSQEGAGFGANVLT
TRBV11-3	15	TRBJ2-1	ASSLELAGGPSNEQF
TRBV5-1	12	TRBJ1-1	ASSFTGTGTEAF
TRBV5-4	15	TRBJ2-3	ASSFGLAGLSTDTQY
TRBV6-6	12	TRBJ1-2	ASSYGGRAYGYT
TRBV7-6	10	TRBJ2-1	ASSLWRNEQF
TRBV6-6	11	TRBJ1-5	ASSLISNQPQH
TRBV30	15	TRBJ2-3	AWRRLGARSSTDTQY
TRBV18	11	TRBJ2-5	ASSLQGRETQY
TRBV6-1	13	TRBJ2-3	ASSERGSSTDTQY
TRBV4-3	12	TRBJ1-2	ASSQETGSYGYT
TRBV5-4	10	TRBJ1-2	ASSLVGDGYT
TRBV5-5	12	TRBJ1-1	ASSRFGTVTEAF
TRBV30	10	TRBJ1-1	AWNGGLFEAF
TRBV11-2	11	TRBJ1-1	ASSGRQRTEAF
TRBV27	13	TRBJ1-6	ASSHGQAYNSPLH